This entry features one T cell receptor (beta chain) sequence. This clone was counted once. Its antigen remains unidentified. Nothing much larger sits one base from this clone, and base qualities are not available. The data belong to a study of OX40 agonist ivuxolimab in advanced cancers. Background on the whole study: Ivuxolimab, which targeted the costimulatory receptor OX40 (CD134), was an agonistic, fully human IgG2 monoclonal antibody. Intravenous ivuxolimab was administered to patients every 2 weeks at six dose levels: 0.01, 0.1, 0.3, 1.5, 3 and 10 mg/kg. Of the approximately 53 patients in dose escalation, about 20 had hepatocellular carcinoma, some 15 had melanoma, 9 had renal cell carcinoma and 9 had head and neck cancer. In the dose-escalation cohort, 75% to 90% of patients were male, and the mean age was 60 years with a range of roughly 20 to 85. Prior anti-PD-1, anti-PD-L1 or anti-CTLA-4 therapy was permitted, and checkpoint inhibitors had been received by less than 45% of dose-escalation patients. Partial responses occurred in three dose-escalation patients, of whom one had hepatocellular carcinoma and two had cutaneous melanoma. Peripheral TCRbeta sequencing was intended to test whether TCR sequence diversity was altered and clonal T-cell expansion was caused by ivuxolimab. The paper reports the monotherapy dose-escalation portion (N ≈ 50 patients) of the phase I ivuxolimab trial.

Genomic DNA was extracted from sorted cells for sequencing of the TCRbeta CDR3 region. The immunoSEQ Assay was used to sequence the TCRbeta CDR3 regions. TCRdb's version of the immuneACCESS table is confined to in-frame rearrangements and falls short of the full clone set. An unresolved V gene accounts for under half of the shortfall where checked; the remainder is of unknown origin. Present in this sample are about 76,000 clones, about 88% of which were seen just once. The ten largest clonotypes hold roughly 13% of the sample. The trial excluded patients who had a history of autoimmune disease or were on systemic immunosuppression. Peripheral blood for TCR sequencing was drawn from every dose cohort at baseline, at cycle 4 day 1 and at cycle 7 day 1. The samples were taken from a phase I, first-in-human, multicenter, open-label dose-escalation trial of ivuxolimab. Adults with locally advanced or metastatic melanoma, renal cell, hepatocellular, or head and neck squamous cell carcinoma were enrolled in the trial. Before TCR sequencing, CD4+ and CD8+ T cells were separately sorted from peripheral blood.

Results and caveats for the whole study, not just this receptor: Low levels of normalized T-cell clonal expansion were also seen in some patients who did not respond. Which antigens the clonally expanded peripheral T cells were specific for was not determined. In partial responders in the 0.1-3.0 mg/kg groups, normalized peripheral clonal expansion was found to be among the lowest, especially among CD8+ T cells. At doses of 0.1 to 3.0 mg/kg, clonal expansion of both CD4+ and CD8+ T cells in blood was seen between baseline and week 6. On average, CD8+ T cells showed more expanded clones than CD4+ T cells after ivuxolimab.

The specimen was CD4+ or CD8+ T cells sorted from blood, collected in a trial of the OX40 agonist ivuxolimab. This TCR was recovered from an adult with an advanced solid tumor such as melanoma, head and neck, liver or kidney cancer.

The bases read TGTGCCAGCAGTGAAAGGTGGCAGGGGAGGGGCGAGCAGTACTTC. Translated, this is CASSERWQGRGEQYF. The chain joins TRBV6-1 to TRBJ2-7; the D gene is perhaps TRBD2, on 7 matching bases. CDR1 and CDR2 (MNHNS, SASEGT) derive from the germline V gene. Inclusive of the bounding cysteine and phenylalanine, the CDR3 is 15 residues long. Only the CDR3 part of the read is kept: 45 bases, read in frame from the first base. Relative to germline, V is 2 bases shorter and J is 6 bases shorter, with 17 bases between their ends.